This T cell receptor (beta chain) was captured by sequencing in a study of human T cells and chemical hapten exposure. CDR1 MGHDK and CDR2 SYGVNS come from the germline V gene. V lost 3 bases, J lost 8 bases, and 11 bases lay in between. CDR3 size: 13 residues. This clonotype was seen more than once but under ten times. Antigen: not known. The time point here: patch test 2, 6 weeks after DPC sensitization. Regarding treatment: therapeutic diphenylcyclopropenone sensitization with weekly scalp DPC. Study-level results: Patch test score was positively correlated with the counts of PT1 expanded TCRs. Compared to controls, expanded TCRs made significantly more large clusters of similar CDR3s.

One entry per CDR3 protein results from TCRdb running MiXCR on the RACE reads. The table lists about 89,000 distinct CDR3 sequences, 11% of them singletons. The clonotype originates from a man aged 40-49 years with alopecia areata. Some clones in this sample may be carry-over from other donors' samples. The J gene is TRBJ1-3, the V gene TRBV25-1; D ambiguous. This specimen consisted of whole blood, obtained in connection with sensitization to the hapten diphenylcyclopropenone (DPC). Here the CDR3 DNA reads TGTGCCAGCAGTGACCCGGGCCGGGACACCATATATTTT. Amino acids: CASSDPGRDTIYF.